Below are 15 T cell receptor beta chains sequenced from a single sample in a study of TIL therapy for anti-PD-1-resistant metastatic lung cancer. This was the immunoSEQ v3 assay. Data came from immunoSEQ multiplex PCR; TCRdb stores just in-frame clones and leaves some out. Of 50,000 to 60,000 clones in the sample, about two thirds are singletons; the top ten hold roughly 6%. Time point here: pre-treatment sample, taken before nivolumab and TIL therapy. Pleural nodules or supraclavicular lymph nodes made up most of the excised metastases sampled. Source: tumor tissue, taken at baseline. These receptors originate from a person aged 25 to 85 with non-small cell lung cancer.

This chain joins TRBV6-5 and TRBJ1-6; 7 nucleotides agree with TRBD1. V was pared by 6 bases and J by 7 bases, with 6 bases of the junction left unmatched. The CDR3 loop spans 14 amino acids. Looked up from germline, CDR1 is MNHEY and CDR2 is SVGAGI. The CDR3 region has the DNA TGTGCCAGCAGGGGACAGCCGGAGAATTCACCCCTCCACTTT. This sequence encodes CASRGQPENSPLHF.

The V call is TRBV5-1, the J call TRBJ2-7; 9 nucleotides align to TRBD1. This CDR3 has 15 residues. CDR1 and CDR2 from the germline V gene are SGHRS and YFSETQ. V was pared by 6 bases and J by 5 bases, with 12 bases of the junction left unmatched. The CDR3 sequence is CASTPRTGGMNEQYF. Written as DNA, the CDR3 is TGCGCCAGCACCCCCCGCACAGGGGGCATGAACGAGCAGTACTTC. The full variable domain, rest sourced from reference TRBV5-1 and TRBJ2-7, is KAGVTQTPRYLIKTRGQQVTLSCSPISGHRSVSWYQQTPGQGLQFLFEYFSETQRNKGNFPGRFSGRQFSNSRSEMNVSTLELGDSALYLCASTPRTGGMNEQYFGPGTRLTVT.

The V and J genes are TRBV5-1 and TRBJ2-7; D might be TRBD1 (7 bases). The CDR3 covers 17 residues. Germline CDR1 SGHRS, CDR2 YFSETQ. Trimming stripped 4 bases from V and 5 bases from J, with 25 bases between. The CDR3 nucleotides are TGCGCCAGCAGCCCCAACCACAGGGGACTCACCGGCGACGAGCAGTACTTC. Its translation: CASSPNHRGLTGDEQYF.

The rearrangement links TRBV14 to TRBJ2-7; D might be TRBD1 (5 bases). The V and J ends lost 1 base and 9 bases respectively, with 16 bases between them. The CDR3 consists of 14 residues. CDR1 and CDR2 (germline): SGHDN, FVKESK. The CDR3 is CASSQGRSGFGQYF. The CDR3 bases are TGTGCCAGCAGCCAAGGCCGCTCAGGGTTCGGGCAGTACTTC.

The rearrangement joins TRBV7-9 to TRBJ2-3; D assignment may be TRBD1 or TRBD2 (5 bases each). V lost 9 bases, J lost 6 bases, and 16 bases lay in between. Per germline, CDR1 SEHNR and CDR2 FQNEAQ (reference sequence). This CDR3 comprises 13 residues. The CDR3 is CASHAWGKDTQYF. The CDR3 nucleotides read TGTGCCAGTCATGCGTGGGGGAAGGATACGCAGTATTTT.

This clone showed up just once. The rearrangement uses TRBV5-4 and TRBJ1-2, with a tentative D call TRBD1 (5 bases). V was cut by 3 bases and J by 1 base, with 13 bases left in between. This CDR3 spans 15 amino acids. Germline V gene lookup returns CDR1 SGHNT and CDR2 YYREEE (reference sequence). CDR3 nucleotides: TGTGCCAGCAGCTACCCGAGGGGCGGTAACTATGGCTACACCTTC. Its protein product is CASSYPRGGNYGYTF.

The genes are TRBV7-8 and TRBJ2-7, with 8 bases matching TRBD1. Per the germline V gene, CDR1 is SGHVS and CDR2 is FQNEAQ. This CDR3 contains 15 residues. J was trimmed by 1 base and V by 5 bases; bases with no gene match: 7. CDR3 nucleotide sequence: TGTGCCAGCAGCCCGCACGGGACAGGTTCCTACGAGCAGTACTTC. It translates to CASSPHGTGSYEQYF.

The V call is TRBV28, the J call TRBJ2-7; TRBD1 might be the D (5 bases). Per the germline V gene, CDR1 is MDHEN and CDR2 is SYDVKM. V gave up 7 bases and J gave up 0 bases, with 13 bases separating them. CDR3 length: 14 residues. The CDR3 loop reads CASTRDSPSYEQYF. The CDR3 region has the DNA TGTGCCAGCACCCGAGACAGCCCCTCCTACGAGCAGTACTTC.

This clone was seen a few times. This chain uses TRBV6-6 with TRBJ2-6, with no clear D. Germline CDR1 and CDR2: MNHNY and SVGAGI (reference sequence). The CDR3 has 14 residues. V dropped 7 bases and J dropped 0 bases, with 7 bases sitting between them. The CDR3 reads CASMQYSGANVLTF. The CDR3 DNA reads as TGTGCCAGCATGCAGTACTCTGGGGCCAACGTCCTGACTTTC.

This clone was seen once. The chain recombines TRBV14 with TRBJ2-1; D unresolved. The CDR3 covers 17 residues. The germline CDR1 and CDR2 sequences are SGHDN and FVKESK. V lost 7 bases, J lost 1 base, and 20 bases lay in between. The CDR3 region has the DNA TGTGCCAGCACCCCGACCCTGGGTAGCTTGTCCTACAATGAGCAGTTCTTC. Protein: CASTPTLGSLSYNEQFF.

V and J are TRBV30 and TRBJ1-1, with TRBD1 matching 7 bases. CDR3 length: 15 residues. With 2 bases clipped from V and 5 bases from J, the junction kept 11 bases outside the gene matches. The germline gives CDR1 GTSNPN, CDR2 SVGIG (reference sequence). Here the CDR3 reads CAWSSNRGWETEAFF. The CDR3 DNA reads TGTGCCTGGAGTTCCAACAGGGGCTGGGAAACTGAAGCTTTCTTT.

The gene calls are TRBV11-1 and TRBJ2-7, with D perhaps matching TRBD1 or TRBD2 (5 bases each). Germline V CDR1 and CDR2: SGHAT, FQDESV (reference sequence). V lost 5 bases and J lost 1, with 12 bases in between. The CDR3 is made up of 14 amino acids. The CDR3 loop is CASSLGRGSYEQYF. The CDR3 DNA is TGTGCCAGCAGCCTGGGGCGAGGGTCCTACGAGCAGTACTTC.

The genes are TRBV30 and TRBJ2-2, with 9 bases aligning to TRBD2. The CDR3 covers 14 residues. Per the germline V gene, CDR1 is GTSNPN and CDR2 is SVGIG (reference sequence). The trim removed 8 bases at V and 5 bases at J, leaving 9 bases unmatched. CDR3 protein: CAKTLAGRTGELFF. The CDR3, as DNA: TGTGCCAAAACCCTAGCGGGACGAACCGGGGAGCTGTTTTTT.

V gene TRBV25-1 combines with J gene TRBJ1-3; tentatively, D is TRBD1 (5 bases). CDR1 is MGHDK, CDR2 SYGVNS, per germline. The CDR3 runs 15 residues. V was shortened by 3 bases and J by 2 bases, with 11 bases between the two germline ends. The CDR3 coding sequence is TGTGCCAGCAGTGATGGGGGGGGGACTGGAAACACCATATATTTT. Protein product: CASSDGGGTGNTIYF.

The chain recombines TRBV12-2 with TRBJ2-3; the table's TRBD2 call for D was not verified on the DNA. TRBV12-2 is flagged as a pseudogene. The CDR3 is 14 amino acids. CDR3 sequence: CASRPGPGTDTQYF. The CDR3 DNA follows: TGTGCAAGTCGCCCAGGACCGGGGACAGATACGCAGTATTTT.